This TCR beta chain was found in a study of technical replicates of blood from several donors. Data came from immunoSEQ multiplex PCR; TCRdb stores just in-frame clones and leaves some out. Among approximately 49,000 clones listed, about 90% were seen once. Germline CDR1 and CDR2: GTSNPN and SVGIG (reference sequence). This CDR3 is 13 amino acids long. V dropped 4 bases and J dropped 5; count of bases not matched to a gene: 5. The specimen sequenced was PBMCs. The sequence came from a human donor in good health. Some clones in this sample may be carry-over from other donors' samples. V usage is TRBV30 and J usage is TRBJ1-3, with 7 bases that match TRBD1. Here the CDR3 reads CAWTGTVRNTIYF. CDR3 DNA sequence: TGTGCCTGGACCGGGACAGTAAGAAACACCATATATTTT. Filled out from reference TRBV30 and TRBJ1-3, the complete variable domain reads SQTIHQWPATLVQPVGSPLSLECTVEGTSNPNLYWYRQAAGRGLQLLFYSVGIGQISSEVPQNLSASRPQDRQFILSSKKLLLSDSGFYLCAWTGTVRNTIYFGEGSWLTVV.